This T cell receptor beta chain was retrieved from a study of T cell responses to AZD1222 COVID-19 vaccine (dated by TCRdb to the early 2020s). Looking at the study overall: TCR sequencing was performed for 233 trial participants, of whom about 200 were given two doses of AZD1222 and around 26 were given two doses of MenACWY control vaccine. Enrollment into the trials was organized by age into subgroups of 18-55, 56-69 and 70-plus years, and those subgroups contained roughly 150, 30 and 60 TCR-sequenced participants, respectively. Paper-wide results and their limitations: Vaccine-associated CD4 TCRs spanned the whole spike protein, with dominant responses in regions 160-218 and 743-854. The 56-69-year group was small, and its depth increase did not reach significance, likely because of low power. Nearly half of unique spike-specific TCRs reportedly recognized epitopes outside regions mutated in the B.1.351 and B.1.1.7 variants. Spike-specific TCR breadth and depth rose significantly after two AZD1222 doses compared with day 0 and with MenACWY recipients. Conclusions about previously exposed vaccinees are limited, since just six or seven AZD1222 recipients were seropositive for SARS-CoV-2 at baseline. Participants were mostly white British, with more females than males. The authors suggested clonal diversity may have been underestimated. Because no day 14 peak-response samples were available, the repertoires could be characterized only after the peak T cell response.

The CDR3 regions of human TCRbeta chains were analyzed by immunosequencing. Regarding the original processing steps: TCRs in the repertoires were compared against a reference library of SARS-CoV-2-specific TCRs that had been generated with the MIRA antigen-specificity platform. Breadth was defined as the fraction of unique TCRs that were SARS-CoV-2-associated, and depth was defined as the fraction of total T cells that were SARS-CoV-2-associated. Using the MIRA data, each spike-specific TCR was mapped to the spike region that the TCR reacts to and placed in a CD4 or CD8 class. Log10-transformed breadth and depth values were compared by one-way ANOVA with Sidak's multiple comparisons tests. TCRdb limited this immuneACCESS table to in-frame rearrangements with V and J called. A share of clones is missing; checked studies link under half to unresolved V genes, and the rest is unexplained. V, J and clone size are those of that table, while D and trimming were read from the DNA. The sample table lists under 140,000 clones, around nine tenths of them with a count of one. The ten largest account for roughly 15% of the sample.

Points on this clone: Its antigen has not been determined. No quality values exist for individual bases; no much larger clone is one base distant.

CDR1 and CDR2 (SNHLY, FYNNEI) derive from the germline V gene. The CDR3 has 17 amino acids, counting the end cysteine and phenylalanine. This entry keeps only the CDR3 DNA: 51 bases, framed from base 1. V trim: 4 bases; J trim: 4 bases; unmatched bases: 12. The intended sense of this specimen's time point label: about 28 days (+/-7) after the second vaccine dose. Because spike-specific TCR depth and breadth did not differ between the two schedules, AZD1222 recipients who got a second dose at roughly 4 weeks were pooled with those who got a second dose at roughly 12 weeks. Samples from vaccinated people were obtained from the UK trials COV001 and COV002, which included a single-blind randomized controlled phase 2/3 trial of AZD1222 (ChAdOx1 nCoV-19) in healthy adults. For TCRbeta chain sequencing, PBMC samples from trial participants were taken at day 0 and at day 28 after the second dose.

The clonotype comes from an adult who received the AZD1222 COVID-19 vaccine. Sequenced here: peripheral blood, sampled 28 days after the second AZD1222 dose. The chain is made from TRBV2 and TRBJ2-7, with 11 bases matching TRBD2. The nucleotide sequence reads as follows: TGTGCCAGCAGTGGACTAGCGGGACCCTCCTCTTTTTACGAGCAGTACTTC. This sequence encodes CASSGLAGPSSFYEQYF.